This T cell receptor beta chain was observed in a study of siplizumab effects on memory and regulatory T cells. Findings and caveats of the study: Naive T cells looked more diverse than memory cells, and they looked like major contributors to the alloresponse. For siplizumab cultures, the suppressive function of their proliferating Tregs was not confirmed.

The length of the CDR3 is 20 residues. V was shortened by 0 bases and J by 1 base, with 19 bases between the two germline ends. Germline CDR1 and CDR2: SGHVS and FNYEAQ. With respect to this clone: As yet, its antigen is unknown.

The table came from immunoSEQ multiplex PCR; TCRdb's copy has only in-frame clones and leaves some out. Among approximately 110,000 clones, approximately 94% were seen once, and the ten largest hold 0.32%. Sequenced: CD4+ T cells sorted from blood. The receptor's source is a human donor in good health. The V call is TRBV7-6, the J call TRBJ2-6, with D perhaps being TRBD1 or TRBD2 (6 bases each). CDR3 sequence (DNA): TGTGCCAGCAGCTTAGCTCCTTTTGGGGGGCTCGGTTCTGGGGCCAACGTCCTGACTTTC. This translates into CASSLAPFGGLGSGANVLTF.